The 9 T cell receptor beta chains in this list originate from one sample, sequenced in a study of radiotherapy plus CTLA-4 blockade in lung cancer (dated 2018 in TCRdb). The library came from the immunoSEQ multiplex PCR assay. The immuneACCESS repertoire file appears here via TCRdb, limited to in-frame rearrangements. These files lack a portion of the clones; in checked studies, under half of the deficit traces to unresolved V genes, and the cause of the others is not known. The sample profile shows 65,000 to 100,000 clones; roughly four fifths of them were found once. Just over 0.8% of the sample is in the top ten clones. This specimen consisted of peripheral blood, obtained from a patient treated with radiotherapy plus ipilimumab. The receptors were gathered from a human donor with non-small cell lung cancer who had stable disease on radiotherapy plus ipilimumab.

The chain uses TRBV19 and TRBJ2-3, with D uncertain. V lost 6 bases, J lost 1 base, and 8 bases lay in between. Germline CDR1 is LNHDA and CDR2 is SQIVND (reference sequence). The CDR3 has 13 amino acids. CDR3 bases: TGTGCCAGTAGCCTCGCTCGCACAGATACGCAGTATTTT. It encodes CASSLARTDTQYF.

The chain uses TRBV2 and TRBJ1-6; 7 bases are shared with TRBD1. The CDR3 covers 15 residues. Germline V gene sequence: CDR1 SNHLY, CDR2 FYNNEI. J gave up 7 bases and V 6 bases, and 9 bases lay outside the gene matches. In DNA form, the CDR3 reads TGTGCCAGCAGGAACAGGGGATTGAGGAATTCACCCCTCCACTTT. Its protein is CASRNRGLRNSPLHF.

The rearrangement links TRBV11-2 to TRBJ1-6; 11 nucleotides align to TRBD1. Germline values: CDR1 SGHAT, CDR2 FQNNGV. Trimming removed 5 bases from V and 9 bases from J; junction bases left unmatched: 9. The CDR3 sequence is 16 residues long. The CDR3 loop is CASSLTSGTGGSPLHF. As DNA, the CDR3 is TGTGCCAGCAGCCTAACTTCCGGGACAGGGGGTTCACCCCTCCACTTT.

V gene TRBV10-3 combines with J gene TRBJ1-1; 7 bases map to TRBD1. The V and J ends lost 3 bases and 0 bases, in that order; junction bases with no gene match: 1. The CDR3 is 14 residues long. Germline V CDR1 and CDR2: ENHRY, SYGVKD. The CDR3, as DNA: TGTGCCATCAGTGAAGGGACAGTGAACACTGAAGCTTTCTTT. As protein: CAISEGTVNTEAFF.

This chain links TRBV2 with TRBJ2-7; D is unresolved. V lost 8 bases, J lost 0 bases, and 14 bases lay in between. Germline CDR1 is SNHLY and CDR2 is FYNNEI. The CDR3 loop spans 14 amino acids. As DNA, the CDR3 is TGTGCCAGCTTGGCACAGCCTCTCTCCTACGAGCAGTACTTC. It specifies CASLAQPLSYEQYF.

The chain has TRBV28 and TRBJ1-2, with 9 positions matching TRBD1. The V segment lost 2 bases and the J segment 5 bases; nucleotides outside the gene matches: 6. The CDR3 loop spans 15 amino acids. The germline CDR1 and CDR2 sequences are MDHEN and SYDVKM. The CDR3 sequence: CASSLVSGTGYGYTF. CDR3 DNA sequence: TGTGCCAGCAGTTTAGTGTCCGGGACAGGGTATGGCTACACCTTC.

CDR3 residues: CASSRDSLSGNTIYF. Written as DNA, the CDR3 is TGCGCCAGCAGCCGGGACAGCCTTTCTGGAAACACCATATATTTT. The chain joins TRBV10-1 to TRBJ1-3; 7 nucleotides agree with TRBD1. From germline, CDR1 is WNHNN and CDR2 SYGVQD (reference sequence). The CDR3 spans 15 residues. V was pared by 6 bases and J by 1 base, with 6 bases of the junction left unmatched.

The chain is built from TRBV2 and TRBJ2-5; D not certain. V was cut by 7 bases and J by 5 bases, with 17 bases left in between. The CDR3 is made up of 14 amino acids. CDR1 and CDR2 (germline): SNHLY, FYNNEI. The CDR3 protein is CASKQVAPGETQYF. CDR3 nucleotide sequence: TGTGCCAGCAAGCAGGTGGCACCGGGCGAGACCCAGTACTTC.

This chain uses TRBV19 with TRBJ2-1; D is ambiguous. The germline V gene encodes CDR1 LNHDA and CDR2 SQIVND (reference sequence). This CDR3 spans 14 amino acids. V shed 0 bases and J shed 5 bases, with 8 bases lying between them. CDR3 loop: CASSIEGPNNEQFF. DNA for the CDR3: TGTGCCAGTAGTATAGAGGGCCCCAACAATGAGCAGTTCTTC.